This TCR beta chain was obtained from a study of T cell repertoires in cytomegalovirus infection. This clonotype was found many times. Germline values: CDR1 DFQATT, CDR2 SNEGSKA (reference sequence). Trimming cost V 0 bases and J 6 bases; bases outside gene matches: 6. The CDR3 totals 15 residues. Each CDR3 protein is one row after TCRdb ran MiXCR on the reads. The repertoire holds about 260,000 distinct CDR3 sequences, over 8% seen once, with roughly 16% in the top ten. Sequencing input: PBMCs. The receptor's source is a human donor in good health (CMV status not recorded). Some clones in this sample may be carry-over from other donors' samples. The chain joins TRBV20-1 to TRBJ2-1; 9 nucleotides match TRBD2. CDR3 nucleotides: TGCAGTGCTAGAGAAATCGGGACTAGCCTCAATGAGCAGTTCTTC. Translation gives CSAREIGTSLNEQFF.